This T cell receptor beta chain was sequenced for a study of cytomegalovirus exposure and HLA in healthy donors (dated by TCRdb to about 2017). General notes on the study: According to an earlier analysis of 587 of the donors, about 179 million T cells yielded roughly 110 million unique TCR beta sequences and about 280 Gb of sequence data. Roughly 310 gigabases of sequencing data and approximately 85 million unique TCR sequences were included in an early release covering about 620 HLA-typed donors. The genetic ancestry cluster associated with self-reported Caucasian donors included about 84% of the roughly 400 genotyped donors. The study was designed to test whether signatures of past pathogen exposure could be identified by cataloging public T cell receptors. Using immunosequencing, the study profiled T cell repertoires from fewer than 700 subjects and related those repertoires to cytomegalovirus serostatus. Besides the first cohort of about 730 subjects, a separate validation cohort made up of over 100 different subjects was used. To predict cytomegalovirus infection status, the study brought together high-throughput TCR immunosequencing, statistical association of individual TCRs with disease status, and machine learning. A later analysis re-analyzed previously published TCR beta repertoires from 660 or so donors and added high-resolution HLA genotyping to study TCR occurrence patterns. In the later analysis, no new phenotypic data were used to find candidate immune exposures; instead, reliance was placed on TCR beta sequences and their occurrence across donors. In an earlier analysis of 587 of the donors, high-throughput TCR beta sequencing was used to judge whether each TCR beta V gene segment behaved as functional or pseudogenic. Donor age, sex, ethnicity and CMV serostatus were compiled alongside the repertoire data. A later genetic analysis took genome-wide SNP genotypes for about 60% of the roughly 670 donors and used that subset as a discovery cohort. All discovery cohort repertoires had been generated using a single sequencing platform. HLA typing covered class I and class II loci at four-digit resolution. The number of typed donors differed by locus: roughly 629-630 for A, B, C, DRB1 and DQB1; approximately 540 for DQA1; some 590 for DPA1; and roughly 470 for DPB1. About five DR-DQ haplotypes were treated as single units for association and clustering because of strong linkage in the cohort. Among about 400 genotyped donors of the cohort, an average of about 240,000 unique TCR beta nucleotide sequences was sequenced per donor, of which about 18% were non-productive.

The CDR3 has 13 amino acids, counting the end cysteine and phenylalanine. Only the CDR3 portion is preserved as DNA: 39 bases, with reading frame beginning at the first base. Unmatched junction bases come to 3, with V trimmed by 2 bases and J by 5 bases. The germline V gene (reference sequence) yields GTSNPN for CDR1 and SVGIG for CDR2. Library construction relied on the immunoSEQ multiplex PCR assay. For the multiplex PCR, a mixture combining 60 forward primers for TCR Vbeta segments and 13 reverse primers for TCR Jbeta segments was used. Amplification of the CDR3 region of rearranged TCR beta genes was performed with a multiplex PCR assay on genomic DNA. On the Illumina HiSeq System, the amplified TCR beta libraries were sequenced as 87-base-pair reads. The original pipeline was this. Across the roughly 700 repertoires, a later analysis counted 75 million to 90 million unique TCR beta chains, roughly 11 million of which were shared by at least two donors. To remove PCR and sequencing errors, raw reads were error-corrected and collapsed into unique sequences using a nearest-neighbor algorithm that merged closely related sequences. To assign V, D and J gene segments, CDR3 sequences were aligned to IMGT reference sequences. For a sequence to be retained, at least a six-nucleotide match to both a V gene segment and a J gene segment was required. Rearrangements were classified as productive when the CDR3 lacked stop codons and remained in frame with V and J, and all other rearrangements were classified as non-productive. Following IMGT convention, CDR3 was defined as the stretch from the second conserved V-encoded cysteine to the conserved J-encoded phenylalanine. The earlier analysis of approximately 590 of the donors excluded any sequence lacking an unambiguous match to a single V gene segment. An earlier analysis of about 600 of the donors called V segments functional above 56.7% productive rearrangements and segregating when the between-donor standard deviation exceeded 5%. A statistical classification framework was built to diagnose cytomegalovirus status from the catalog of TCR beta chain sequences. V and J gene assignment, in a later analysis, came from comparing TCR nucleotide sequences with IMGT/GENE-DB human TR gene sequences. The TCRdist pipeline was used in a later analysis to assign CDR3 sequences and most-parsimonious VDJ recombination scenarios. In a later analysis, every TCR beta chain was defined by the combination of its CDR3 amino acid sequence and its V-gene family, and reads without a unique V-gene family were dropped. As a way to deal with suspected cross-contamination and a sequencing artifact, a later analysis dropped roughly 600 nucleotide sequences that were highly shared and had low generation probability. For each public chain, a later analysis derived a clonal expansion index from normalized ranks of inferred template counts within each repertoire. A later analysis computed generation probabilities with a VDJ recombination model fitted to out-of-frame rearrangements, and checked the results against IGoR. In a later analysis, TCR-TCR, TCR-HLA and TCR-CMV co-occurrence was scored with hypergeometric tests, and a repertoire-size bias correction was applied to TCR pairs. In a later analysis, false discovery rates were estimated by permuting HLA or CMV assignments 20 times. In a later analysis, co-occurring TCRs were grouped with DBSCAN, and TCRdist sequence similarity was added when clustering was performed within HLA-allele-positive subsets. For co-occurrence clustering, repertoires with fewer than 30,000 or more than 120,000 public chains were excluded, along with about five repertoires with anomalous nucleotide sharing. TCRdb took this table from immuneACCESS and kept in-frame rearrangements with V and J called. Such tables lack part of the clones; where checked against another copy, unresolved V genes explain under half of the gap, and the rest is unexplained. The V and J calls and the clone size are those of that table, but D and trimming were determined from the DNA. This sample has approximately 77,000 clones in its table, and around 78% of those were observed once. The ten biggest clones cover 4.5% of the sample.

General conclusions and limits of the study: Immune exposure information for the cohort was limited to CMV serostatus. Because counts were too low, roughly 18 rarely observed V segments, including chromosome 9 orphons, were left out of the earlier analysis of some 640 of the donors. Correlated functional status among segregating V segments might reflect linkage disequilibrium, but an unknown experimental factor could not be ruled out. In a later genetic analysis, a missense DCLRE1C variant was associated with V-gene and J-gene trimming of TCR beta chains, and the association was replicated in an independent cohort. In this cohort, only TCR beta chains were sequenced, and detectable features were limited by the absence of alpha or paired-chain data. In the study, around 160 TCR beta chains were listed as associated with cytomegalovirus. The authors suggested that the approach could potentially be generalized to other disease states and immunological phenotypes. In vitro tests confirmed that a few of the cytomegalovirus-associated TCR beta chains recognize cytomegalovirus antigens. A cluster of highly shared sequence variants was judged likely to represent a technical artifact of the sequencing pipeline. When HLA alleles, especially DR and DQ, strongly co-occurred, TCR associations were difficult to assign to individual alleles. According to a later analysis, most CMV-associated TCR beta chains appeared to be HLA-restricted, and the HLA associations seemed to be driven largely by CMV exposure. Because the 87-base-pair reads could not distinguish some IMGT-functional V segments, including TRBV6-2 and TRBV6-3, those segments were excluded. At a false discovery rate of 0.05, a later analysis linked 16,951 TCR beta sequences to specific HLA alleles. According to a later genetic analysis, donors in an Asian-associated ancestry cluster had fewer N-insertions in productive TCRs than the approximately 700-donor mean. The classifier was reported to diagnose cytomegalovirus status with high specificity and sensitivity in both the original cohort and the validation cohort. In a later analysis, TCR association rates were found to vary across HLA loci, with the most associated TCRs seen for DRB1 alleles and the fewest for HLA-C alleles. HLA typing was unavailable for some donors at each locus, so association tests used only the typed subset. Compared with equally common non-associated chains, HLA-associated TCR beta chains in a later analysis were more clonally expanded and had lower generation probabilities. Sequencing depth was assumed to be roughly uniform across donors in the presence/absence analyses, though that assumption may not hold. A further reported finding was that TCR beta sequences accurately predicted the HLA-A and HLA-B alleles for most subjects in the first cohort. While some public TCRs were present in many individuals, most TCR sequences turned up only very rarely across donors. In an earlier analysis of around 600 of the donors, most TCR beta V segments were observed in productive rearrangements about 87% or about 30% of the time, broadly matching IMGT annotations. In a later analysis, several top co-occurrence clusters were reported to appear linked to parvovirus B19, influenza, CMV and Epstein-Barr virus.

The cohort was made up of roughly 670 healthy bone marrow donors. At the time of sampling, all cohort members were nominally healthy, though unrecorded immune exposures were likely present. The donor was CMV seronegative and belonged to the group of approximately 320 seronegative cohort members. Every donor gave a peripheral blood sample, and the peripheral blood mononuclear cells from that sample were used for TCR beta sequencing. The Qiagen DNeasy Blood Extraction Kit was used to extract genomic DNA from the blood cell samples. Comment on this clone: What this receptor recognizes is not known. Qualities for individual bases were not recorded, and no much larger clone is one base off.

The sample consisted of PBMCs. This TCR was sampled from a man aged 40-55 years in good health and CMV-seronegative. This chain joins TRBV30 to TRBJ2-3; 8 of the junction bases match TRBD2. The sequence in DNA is TGTGCCTGGAGTTCAAGCGGGGGAGATACGCAGTATTTT. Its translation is CAWSSSGGDTQYF.